The 30 T cell receptor beta chains given below trace back to one sample, sequenced in a study of response to subunit inactivated influenza vaccine. TCRdb re-analysed the RT-PCR reads in MiXCR, keeping a single row per CDR3 protein. This sample yields a few hundred thousand distinct CDR3 sequences, of which 14% are seen a single time; 11% belongs to the top ten. Material: PBMCs from blood, obtained 11 to 12 days after vaccination. The receptors stem from a man aged 45 to 65 who received an inactivated influenza vaccine.

This clonotype was picked up many times. The chain joins TRBV28 to TRBJ1-1, with 7 positions matching TRBD1. V dropped 7 bases and J dropped 0; count of bases not matched to a gene: 5. This CDR3 has 14 residues. Germline CDR1 MDHEN, CDR2 SYDVKM. The CDR3 sequence is CASNPGGLNTEAFF. CDR3 nucleotides: TGTGCCAGCAACCCAGGGGGGTTGAACACTGAAGCTTTCTTT.

V and J are TRBV5-1 and TRBJ1-1; possibly TRBD1 for D (5 bases). CDR3 length: 16 amino acids. Germline CDR1 is SGHRS and CDR2 is YFSETQ. V gave up 0 bases and J gave up 0 bases, with 12 bases separating them. The CDR3 nucleotides are TGCGCCAGCAGCTTGGATGGGACCGGTATGAACACTGAAGCTTTCTTT. It codes for CASSLDGTGMNTEAFF.

The rearrangement uses TRBV12-3 or TRBV12-4 and TRBJ2-5; the match to TRBD2 covers 7 bases. V was clipped by 1 base and J by 2 bases; unmatched bases: 7. The CDR3 spans 16 residues. The CDR3 DNA reads TGTGCCAGCAGTTTAGTAGCGGGTAGGCTACAAGAGACCCAGTACTTC. Protein: CASSLVAGRLQETQYF.

This clonotype occurred a few times. CDR3 loop: CASSIHEAPRGNQPQHF. CDR3 DNA: TGTGCCAGCAGCATTCATGAAGCCCCGCGTGGCAATCAGCCCCAGCATTTT. The genes are TRBV5-6 and TRBJ1-5; unclear D gene. Per the germline V gene, CDR1 is SGHDT and CDR2 is YYEEEE. CDR3 length: 17 residues. The V gene lost 4 bases and the J gene lost 2 bases, with 19 bases spanning the gap. The variable domain in full, completed from reference TRBV5-6 and TRBJ1-5, reads DAGVTQSPTHLIKTRGQQVTLRCSPKSGHDTVSWYQQALGQGPQFIFQYYEEEERQRGNFPDRFSGHQFPNYSSELNVNALLLGDSALYLCASSIHEAPRGNQPQHFGDGTRLSIL.

The chain joins TRBV6-1 to TRBJ1-1; 10 nucleotides match TRBD1. The junction had 0 bases not matched to a gene; V was cut back by 4 bases and J by 4 bases. The CDR3 length is 13 residues. CDR1 is MNHNS, CDR2 SASEGT, per germline. In DNA form, the CDR3 reads TGTGCCAGCAGTGGACAGGGGGCCACTGAAGCTTTCTTT. This sequence encodes CASSGQGATEAFF.

A few counts support this clonotype. This rearrangement joins TRBV11-2 to TRBJ2-5; D call uncertain. V was trimmed by 5 bases and J by 4 bases, leaving 11 bases between them. The CDR3 extends over 13 amino acids. Germline CDR1 reads SGHAT; CDR2 reads FQNNGV. For the CDR3, the DNA is TGTGCCAGCAGCCGACAAAAAGGAGAGACCCAGTACTTC. Protein product: CASSRQKGETQYF.

The table lists this clonotype with many counts. The chain employs TRBV10-3 and TRBJ2-2; unclear D gene. V shed 3 bases and J shed 5 bases, with 10 bases lying between them. The CDR3 extends over 14 amino acids. The germline gives CDR1 ENHRY, CDR2 SYGVKD. CDR3 loop: CAISDTTRTGELFF. Written as DNA, the CDR3 is TGTGCCATCAGTGACACGACGCGGACCGGGGAGCTGTTTTTT.

This clonotype was recorded at least ten times. This sequence joins TRBV7-2 and TRBJ2-5, with unresolved D. Germline V lookup: CDR1 SGHTA, CDR2 FQGNSA. This CDR3 contains 13 residues. V was shortened by 4 bases and J by 1 base, with 7 bases between the two germline ends. CDR3 protein: CASSSRSQETQYF. The CDR3 region has the DNA TGTGCCAGCAGCTCGCGATCCCAAGAGACCCAGTACTTC. The full variable domain, rest sourced from reference TRBV7-2 and TRBJ2-5, is GAGVSQSPSNKVTEKGKDVELRCDPISGHTALYWYRQSLGQGLEFLIYFQGNSAPDKSGLPSDRFSAERTGGSVSTLTIQRTQQEDSAVYLCASSSRSQETQYFGPGTRLLVL.

This chain uses TRBV20-1 with TRBJ2-7; 7 bases fit TRBD1. The CDR3 is 14 amino acids. V trimming: 7 bases; J trimming: 3 bases; junction bases outside the gene matches: 12. CDR1 DFQATT and CDR2 SNEGSKA come from the germline V gene (reference sequence). DNA for the CDR3: TGCAGTGTTTCATCCGGGACAGCCTACTACGAGCAGTACTTC. Translated, it gives CSVSSGTAYYEQYF.

This clonotype has a count of ten or more. Here the CDR3 reads CASSPHSGRNNEQFF. CDR3 DNA: TGCGCCAGCAGCCCACATAGCGGGAGGAACAATGAGCAGTTCTTC. This rearrangement joins TRBV5-1 to TRBJ2-1, with 10 bases identical to TRBD2. The CDR3 totals 15 residues. Germline V gene sequence: CDR1 SGHRS, CDR2 YFSETQ. J was trimmed by 5 bases and V by 4 bases; bases with no gene match: 6.

This clonotype was seen only a few times. This chain links TRBV7-3 with TRBJ2-3; TRBD2 agrees at 8 bases. CDR3 length: 17 amino acids. Germline loops: CDR1 SGHTA, CDR2 FQGTGA. Trimming removed 4 bases from V and 4 bases from J; junction bases left unmatched: 13. CDR3 loop: CASSSRTSSHYADTQYF. The CDR3, as DNA: TGTGCCAGCAGCTCTCGGACTAGCTCCCATTACGCAGATACGCAGTATTTT.

CDR3 in DNA: TGTGCCAGCAGTCCCATACAGGGAGACGAGCAGTACTTC. Encoded protein: CASSPIQGDEQYF. The chain employs TRBV12-3 or TRBV12-4 and TRBJ2-7; TRBD1 is a possible D gene (6 bases). This CDR3 region has 13 residues. V gave up 5 bases and J gave up 5 bases, with 13 bases separating them.

This clonotype was seen a handful of times. The chain carries TRBV6-6 and TRBJ2-2, with D uncertain. Germline loops: CDR1 MNHNY, CDR2 SVGAGI (reference sequence). The CDR3 loop spans 12 amino acids. The CDR3 nucleotides read TGTGCTCTTGGTAGCCTCACCGGGGAGCTGTTTTTT. It translates to CALGSLTGELFF.

The rearrangement uses TRBV28 and TRBJ2-2; D perhaps matches TRBD1 (6 bases). CDR3 length equals 18 residues. Germline V lookup: CDR1 MDHEN, CDR2 SYDVKM. V was shortened by 5 bases and J by 4 bases, with 23 bases between the two germline ends. CDR3 sequence reads: CASSVPPEIQGFTGELFF. The CDR3 coding sequence is TGTGCCAGCAGTGTCCCCCCCGAAATACAGGGTTTCACCGGGGAGCTGTTTTTT.

This clonotype was recorded a few times. The chain is built from TRBV9 and TRBJ2-3; 7 positions agree with TRBD1. Germline CDR1 is SGDLS and CDR2 is YYNGEE. The CDR3 is 17 amino acids. V shed 4 bases and J 4 bases; nucleotides not matched to a gene: 15. This CDR3 is CASSPTSPTGAADTQYF. The CDR3 bases are TGTGCCAGCAGCCCTACGAGCCCCACAGGGGCTGCAGATACGCAGTATTTT.

The J gene is TRBJ1-1, the V gene TRBV24-1; no clear D gene. The CDR3 loop spans 14 amino acids. The germline V and J ends were trimmed by 0 bases and 7 bases, with 11 bases remaining between them. The germline CDR1 and CDR2 sequences are KGHDR and SFDVKD. Here the CDR3 reads CATSDLWGSSEAFF. CDR3 bases: TGTGCCACCAGTGATTTGTGGGGAAGCAGTGAAGCTTTCTTT.

This clonotype was counted a few times. This chain joins TRBV27 and TRBJ2-7; D assignment may be TRBD1 or TRBD2 (5 bases each). CDR1 is MNHEY and CDR2 is SMNVEV in the germline V gene (reference sequence). The CDR3 runs to 14 residues. V lost 5 bases and J lost 5, with 16 bases in between. The CDR3 DNA sequence: TGTGCCAGCAGTCCTGGGGTGGTGGGGGACGAGCAGTACTTC. Its translation is CASSPGVVGDEQYF.

V and J are TRBV10-3 and TRBJ2-1, with D maybe TRBD2 (5 bases). Trimming removed 9 bases at V and 1 base at J, with 10 bases between. CDR3 length equals 13 residues. The germline V gene encodes CDR1 ENHRY and CDR2 SYGVKD. The CDR3 sequence: CAIGAESYNEQFF. The CDR3 DNA follows: TGTGCCATTGGAGCGGAATCCTACAATGAGCAGTTCTTC.

This clonotype has more than one count but fewer than ten. J is TRBJ2-3 and V is TRBV20-1, with a possible D match to TRBD1 (7 bases). The CDR3 spans 14 residues. Trimming left V 6 bases short and J 2 bases short, with 15 bases between. The germline gives CDR1 DFQATT, CDR2 SNEGSKA (reference sequence). In nucleotides, the CDR3 is TGCAGTGCCAACCAGGGGGGAAACACAGATACGCAGTATTTT. Its translation is CSANQGGNTDTQYF.

This clonotype occurred a few times. J is TRBJ2-7 and V is TRBV2, with unresolved D. Germline V gives CDR1 SNHLY, CDR2 FYNNEI. The CDR3 runs 12 residues. The V and J ends lost 6 bases and 7 bases respectively, with 13 bases between them. Here the CDR3 DNA reads TGTGCCAGCAGCGTCTCGGCAGGAGAGCAGTACTTC. This codes for CASSVSAGEQYF.

The rearrangement links TRBV6-2 or TRBV6-3 to TRBJ2-4; D is unclear. This CDR3 has 17 residues. CDR1 is MNHEY, CDR2 SVGEGT, per germline. Deletions cut 0 bases from V and 10 bases from J, with 22 bases between. CDR3 protein: CASSYSTSASPMGIQYF. CDR3 in DNA: TGTGCCAGCAGTTACTCGACCTCCGCCTCACCCATGGGGATTCAGTACTTC.

This clonotype was observed a few times. The V and J genes are TRBV28 and TRBJ2-3, with 9 bases fitting TRBD2. The CDR3 sequence is 17 residues long. Per the germline V gene, CDR1 is MDHEN and CDR2 is SYDVKM. The V segment lost 4 bases and the J segment 4 bases; nucleotides outside the gene matches: 12. DNA for the CDR3: TGTGCCAGCAGTTCGCTCTTGGGCGGGAGGGTGCCAGATACGCAGTATTTT. It yields the protein CASSSLLGGRVPDTQYF.

The rearrangement uses TRBV6-2 or TRBV6-3 and TRBJ2-7, with 12 bases fitting TRBD2. V shed 6 bases, J shed 5 bases, and the junction held 5 bases outside the gene matches. CDR3 length: 14 residues. Looked up from germline, CDR1 is MNHEY and CDR2 is SVGEGT. This CDR3 reads CASRTSGRRDEQYF. CDR3 coding DNA: TGTGCCAGCAGAACTAGCGGGAGGAGAGACGAGCAGTACTTC.

The chain employs TRBV20-1 and TRBJ2-7; 7 nucleotides align to TRBD2. The length of the CDR3 is 16 residues. After removal of 2 bases from V and 2 bases from J, the junction contained 12 bases not matched to a gene. Germline V lookup: CDR1 DFQATT, CDR2 SNEGSKA (reference sequence). The CDR3 protein is CSARSFTRDYPYEQYF. Written as DNA, the CDR3 is TGCAGTGCTAGATCATTTACCCGGGACTACCCCTACGAGCAGTACTTC.

This clonotype was counted many times. The CDR3 DNA is TGTGCCAGCAGGGGGGACACCGGGGAGCTGTTTTTT. Encoded protein: CASRGDTGELFF. The genes are TRBV12-3 or TRBV12-4 and TRBJ2-2, with D perhaps being TRBD1 or TRBD2 (5 bases each). V lost 6 bases to trimming and J lost 3 bases, with 5 bases between them. The CDR3 is 12 residues long.

Details on this clonotype: This may be a read error: a much more frequent sequence differs by one nucleotide. The chain has TRBV7-9 and TRBJ2-5; 8 bases match TRBD1. Trimming at V came to 7 bases and at J to 3 bases, leaving 4 bases not matched to a gene. Germline V gene lookup returns CDR1 SEHNR and CDR2 FQNEAQ (reference sequence). This CDR3 has 13 residues. The CDR3, as DNA: TGTGCCAGCACCCCGACAGGGGAAGAGACCCAGTACTTC. As protein: CASTPTGEETQYF.

This clonotype was counted a few times. The rearrangement joins TRBV7-9 to TRBJ2-7, with D tentatively TRBD2 (6 bases). The ends were cut back, 3 bases at V and 5 bases at J, with 14 bases in the middle. Germline lookup yields CDR1 SEHNR and CDR2 FQNEAQ (reference sequence). This CDR3 comprises 14 residues. The chain's CDR3 is CASSLTSGFDEQYF. The CDR3 coding sequence is TGTGCCAGCAGCTTGACTAGTGGTTTCGACGAGCAGTACTTC.

V gene TRBV6-6 combines with J gene TRBJ2-7; no clear D. CDR1 is MNHNY and CDR2 is SVGAGI in the germline V gene (reference sequence). Deletions cut 0 bases from V and 5 bases from J, with 8 bases between. The CDR3 is 13 amino acids. The CDR3 DNA sequence: TGTGCCAGCAGTTACTCGATCAGACACGAGCAGTACTTC. This gives the protein CASSYSIRHEQYF.

A few counts support this clonotype. The chain couples TRBV6-1 to TRBJ1-2, with 9 bases that match TRBD1. This CDR3 contains 16 residues. Germline CDR1 is MNHNS and CDR2 is SASEGT. The ends lost 5 bases at V and 6 bases at J; junction bases unmatched: 13. CDR3 sequence: CASSNAPRGQGDGYTF. The CDR3 region has the DNA TGTGCCAGCAGTAACGCTCCCCGGGGACAGGGAGATGGCTACACCTTC.

This clonotype was counted only a few times. The rearrangement links TRBV27 to TRBJ1-5; D is unclear. The CDR3 is made up of 16 amino acids. V dropped 5 bases and J dropped 7 bases, with 21 bases sitting between them. Per germline, CDR1 MNHEY and CDR2 SMNVEV (reference sequence). The CDR3 region has the DNA TGTGCCAGCAGTCGCTCGGCTCAGGAGGTAGGGCAGCCCCAGCATTTT. Its translation: CASSRSAQEVGQPQHF.